The present T cell receptor (beta chain) was sequenced within a study of blood T cell repertoires in COVID-19 (dated by TCRdb to between 2020 and 2021). As for the study more broadly: The collaborator samples originated in the United States, Italy and Spain and spanned the acute and convalescent phases of COVID-19. The repertoires were released in a freely available public database meant as a resource for research on the immune response to SARS-CoV-2. HLA class I and class II types, where available, came from metadata supplied by the sample provider rather than from assay-based typing. The prospective study material was composed of cDNA or gDNA derived from T cells, B-cell-depleted T cells, or PBMCs. The samples were drawn from the first 160 participants of the ongoing ImmuneRACE study and from 950 to 1,500 subjects provided by 6 global collaborators. The sample metadata nearly always contained a de-identified subject ID, COVID-19 status, age in years and sex. The dataset comprised deeply sampled blood TCRbeta repertoires from subjects exposed to, actively infected with, or recovered from COVID-19. Overall results and qualifications from the work: Clinical and demographic metadata were provided uncurated, with the amount varying by source and participant.

The collaborating institutions used their own protocols to collect whole blood in K2EDTA tubes. For TCRbeta analysis, collaborators shipped samples as frozen whole blood, isolated PBMCs, or DNA extracted from either of those sample types. The CDR3 measures 13 amino acids from cysteine to phenylalanine. The read is trimmed to its CDR3 DNA, 39 bases read in frame from base 1. The germline ends are 7 bases apart after V is trimmed by 1 base and J by 3 bases. Looking up the germline V gene yields CDR1 LGHNA and CDR2 YSLEER. The immunoSEQ Assay, a bias-controlled multiplex PCR, was used to amplify TCRbeta CDR3 regions from genomic DNA. The study's own analysis went as follows. Within the assay, amplification of reference gene primers was used to estimate how many nucleated cells each sample contained. To quantify the absolute abundance of each unique TCRbeta CDR3 rearrangement, sequence reads were collapsed and filtered. For each sample, productive Simpson clonality was calculated as the square root of Simpson's diversity index over productive rearrangements. In its TCRdb copy, this immuneACCESS table keeps in-frame sequences only and misses some clones. Where compared with another copy, unresolved V genes explain less than half of these, and the others have no known cause. The V and J calls and clone size were taken over from that table, and D and trimming were inferred from the DNA. The sample data list about 210,000 clones, and roughly 78% of these were observed just once. Approximately 12% of the sample is taken by the ten largest.

As for this clone: This receptor's antigen is unknown. Per-base qualities were not stored, and no clone one base away is much larger.

The chain uses TRBV4-3 and TRBJ2-7; TRBD2 is possibly the D segment (5 matching bases). The source material was peripheral blood. The source of this sequence is a woman in her forties with acute or convalescent COVID-19. The DNA reads as follows: TGCGCCAGCAGCCAAGGGGCGGGCTACGAGCAGTACTTC. This sequence encodes CASSQGAGYEQYF.